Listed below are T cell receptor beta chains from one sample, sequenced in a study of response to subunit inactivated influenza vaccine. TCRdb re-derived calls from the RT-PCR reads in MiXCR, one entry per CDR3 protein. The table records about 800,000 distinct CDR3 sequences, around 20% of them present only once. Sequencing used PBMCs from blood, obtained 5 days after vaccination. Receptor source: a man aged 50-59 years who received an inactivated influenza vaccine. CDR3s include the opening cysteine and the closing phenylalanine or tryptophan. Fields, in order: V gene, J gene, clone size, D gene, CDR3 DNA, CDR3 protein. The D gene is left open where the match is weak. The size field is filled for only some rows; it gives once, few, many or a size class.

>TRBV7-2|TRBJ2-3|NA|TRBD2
TGTGCCAGCAGCTTAGTGGCTAGCGGGGGAGGAACGCAGTATTTT
CASSLVASGGGTQYF
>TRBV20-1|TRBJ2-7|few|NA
TGCAGTGCTTTTCACAATCGGAGGGGCGAGCAGTACTTC
CSAFHNRRGEQYF
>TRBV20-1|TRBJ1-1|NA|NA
TGCAGTGCTCCTGGGAGGCCCTCGAACACTGAAGCTTTCTTT
CSAPGRPSNTEAFF
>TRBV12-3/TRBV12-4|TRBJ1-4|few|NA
TGTGCCAGCAGTCCGGGCCTGATGAGAGAAAAACTGTTTTTT
CASSPGLMREKLFF
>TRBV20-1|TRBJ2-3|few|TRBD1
TGCAGTGCTAGATCCGGACAGGGGGCGACAGATACGCAGTATTTT
CSARSGQGATDTQYF
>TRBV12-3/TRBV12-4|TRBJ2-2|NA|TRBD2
TGTGCCAGCAGTAACGGGGGGAACCTGAACACCGGGGAGCTGTTTTTT
CASSNGGNLNTGELFF
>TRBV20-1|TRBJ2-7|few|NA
TGCAGTGCTAGACCACGGGTAGCGGAAATCTACGAGCAGTACTTC
CSARPRVAEIYEQYF
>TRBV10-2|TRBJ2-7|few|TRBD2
TGCGCCAGCACGGTAGCGGGAGTTGGTTACGAGCAGTACTTC
CASTVAGVGYEQYF
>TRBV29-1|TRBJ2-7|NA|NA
TGCAGCGTTGAAGAACCATCCCGGGGGGAGCAGTACTTC
CSVEEPSRGEQYF
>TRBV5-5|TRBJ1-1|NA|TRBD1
TGTGCCAGCAGTACGACAGGGGGCCTGATCACTGAAGCTTTCTTT
CASSTTGGLITEAFF
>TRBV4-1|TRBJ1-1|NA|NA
TGCGCCAGCAGCCCGCCGGGACTTTTGAACACTGAAGCTTTCTTT
CASSPPGLLNTEAFF
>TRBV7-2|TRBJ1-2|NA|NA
TGTGCCAGCAGCTTATCCAGGGCCAACTATGGCTACACCTTC
CASSLSRANYGYTF
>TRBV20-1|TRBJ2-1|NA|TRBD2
TGCAGTGCCCCGGGACTAGCGGGAACTTACAATGAGCAGTTCTTC
CSAPGLAGTYNEQFF
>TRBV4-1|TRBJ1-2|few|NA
TGCGCCAGCAGCCAAGACACGAGGAGCTATGGCTACACCTTC
CASSQDTRSYGYTF
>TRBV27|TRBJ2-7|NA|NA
TGTGCCAGCAGTTTGCGTCCCACTCGGAACTTCTACGAGCAGTACTTC
CASSLRPTRNFYEQYF
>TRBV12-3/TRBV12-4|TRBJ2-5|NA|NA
TGTGCCAGCGGAGCGGACATACCCCAAGAGACCCAGTACTTC
CASGADIPQETQYF
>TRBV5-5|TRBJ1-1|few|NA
TGTGCCAGCAGCTGGAGGGAGGAAGCTTTCTTT
CASSWREEAFF
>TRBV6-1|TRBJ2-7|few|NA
TGTGCCAGCAGTGAAGGTCTGGGGGGCGCGTTGTCCGAGCAGTACTTC
CASSEGLGGALSEQYF
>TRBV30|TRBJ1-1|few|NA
TGTGCCTGGAGTAGCGGGATTCTCGCTGAAGCTTTCTTT
CAWSSGILAEAFF
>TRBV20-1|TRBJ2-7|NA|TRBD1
TGCAGTGCTAGAGGCCCCCCCCGGACAGGGCTGTTCTACGAGCAGTACTTC
CSARGPPRTGLFYEQYF
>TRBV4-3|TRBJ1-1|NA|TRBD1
TGCGCCAGCAGCCAACGACAGGGGATAGATGACGCTTTCTTT
CASSQRQGIDDAFF
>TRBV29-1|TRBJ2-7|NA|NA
TGCAGCGTCCGGACGGTCAGCTCCTACGAGCAGTACTTC
CSVRTVSSYEQYF
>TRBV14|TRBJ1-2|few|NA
TGTGCCAGCAGCCAACGGAGGCAGGCCTATGGCTACACCTTC
CASSQRRQAYGYTF